The 5 T cell receptor beta chains presented below share a single source sample, sequenced in a study of cytomegalovirus exposure and HLA in healthy donors. PCR primers comprised 60 Vbeta and 13 Jbeta primers. Clones were sequenced by immunoSEQ multiplex PCR, and TCRdb holds only the in-frame ones, with some missing. The table lists 85,000 to 110,000 clones, more than 75% of them singletons. What was sequenced was PBMCs. The receptors derive from a woman under 30 in good health and CMV-seropositive.

The chain combines TRBV29-1 with TRBJ2-1; D unclear. The V end lost 8 bases, the J end lost 0 bases, and 14 bases lay between the germline ends. This CDR3 has 14 amino acids. Germline values: CDR1 SQVTM, CDR2 ANQGSEA. The CDR3 sequence is CSLRGWSSYNEQFF. In DNA, the CDR3 is TGCAGCCTCCGTGGGTGGAGCTCCTACAATGAGCAGTTCTTC.

The chain couples TRBV7-3 to TRBJ2-3, with D possibly matching TRBD2 (6 bases). With 6 bases removed from V and 6 bases from J, the gap between germline ends came to 16 bases. Germline values: CDR1 SGHTA, CDR2 FQGTGA. The CDR3 extends over 14 amino acids. The CDR3 DNA follows: TGTGCCAGCAGTCTGTACGGGGAGGAGGATACGCAGTATTTT. Protein product: CASSLYGEEDTQYF. The whole variable domain, filled in from reference TRBV7-3 and TRBJ2-3, reads GAGVSQTPSNKVTEKGKYVELRCDPISGHTALYWYRQSLGQGPEFLIYFQGTGAADDSGLPNDRFFAVRPEGSVSTLKIQRTERGDSAVYLCASSLYGEEDTQYFGPGTRLTVL.

The chain has TRBV27 and TRBJ2-7; unclear D gene. From germline, CDR1 is MNHEY and CDR2 SMNVEV (reference sequence). The length of the CDR3 is 13 residues. With 3 bases removed from V and 0 bases from J, the gap between germline ends came to 6 bases. The CDR3 here is CASSFGGSYEQYF. CDR3 coding DNA: TGTGCCAGCAGTTTTGGCGGCTCCTACGAGCAGTACTTC.

The chain is built from TRBV28 and TRBJ2-5; TRBD1 matches at 8 bases. CDR1 is MDHEN and CDR2 is SYDVKM in the germline V gene. The CDR3 runs 15 residues. V was clipped by 5 bases and J by 4 bases; unmatched bases: 9. This CDR3 is CASSASTGTGETQYF. DNA of the CDR3: TGTGCCAGCAGTGCCAGCACAGGGACAGGAGAGACCCAGTACTTC.

V and J are TRBV2 and TRBJ1-2; D call uncertain. Germline CDR1 SNHLY, CDR2 FYNNEI. The V gene lost 6 bases and the J gene lost 2 bases, with 13 bases spanning the gap. The CDR3 loop spans 14 amino acids. Here the CDR3 DNA reads TGTGCCAGCAGGGGAGAGACTCCCAACTATGGCTACACCTTC. It encodes CASRGETPNYGYTF.